The 25 T cell receptor beta chains presented below share a single source sample, sequenced in a study of T cell repertoires and HLA-DP antigens. Their antigen targets remain unknown. TCRdb keeps only in-frame clones here, not all; method: immunoSEQ multiplex PCR. The data contain about 110,000 clones, nearly 95% of them singletons. Sequenced: CD4+ T cells from PBMCs. The source of these receptors is a woman aged 18-30 years in good health and CMV-seronegative.

The rearrangement uses TRBV7-2 and TRBJ1-5; D might be TRBD1 (5 bases). V was clipped by 5 bases and J by 9 bases, with 14 bases between them. This CDR3 is 13 amino acids long. Per the germline V gene, CDR1 is SGHTA and CDR2 is FQGNSA. The CDR3 DNA reads TGTGCCAGCAGCCCCCGGGCCGGGGGGCCCCAGCATTTT. This sequence encodes CASSPRAGGPQHF.

The rearrangement links TRBV18 to TRBJ2-2; D is uncertain. This CDR3 has 14 amino acids. Germline CDR1 KGHSH, CDR2 LQKENI. The V gene lost 1 base and the J gene lost 2 bases, with 5 bases spanning the gap. CDR3 region: CASSPLHNTGELFF. Here the CDR3 DNA reads TGTGCCAGCTCACCACTGCACAACACCGGGGAGCTGTTTTTT.

The CDR3 region has the DNA TGCGCCAGCAGCTTGGAGAGCTCCTACAATGAGCAGTTCTTC. The encoded protein is CASSLESSYNEQFF. The gene calls are TRBV5-1 and TRBJ2-1; D is ambiguous. This CDR3 has 14 amino acids. The V and J ends lost 0 bases and 0 bases respectively, with 4 bases between them. Germline CDR1 reads SGHRS; CDR2 reads YFSETQ.

This clone was seen once. The V and J genes are TRBV5-6 and TRBJ2-5, with D perhaps matching TRBD1 or TRBD2 (6 bases each). The germline CDR1 and CDR2 sequences are SGHDT and YYEEEE. V lost 0 bases to trimming and J lost 5 bases, with 23 bases between them. The CDR3 is 18 residues long. CDR3 DNA: TGTGCCAGCAGCTTGGCCGTAATGGCTAGCGCCCAGGGGGAGACCCAGTACTTC. Translating gives CASSLAVMASAQGETQYF.

The chain links TRBV5-6 to TRBJ2-2; the D gene could be TRBD1 or TRBD2 (6 bases each). The CDR3 is made up of 16 amino acids. CDR1 and CDR2 from the germline V gene are SGHDT and YYEEEE. Trimming stripped 0 bases from V and 3 bases from J, with 12 bases between. This chain's CDR3 is CASSLASGGDTGELFF. The CDR3 coding sequence is TGTGCCAGCAGCTTGGCGTCCGGGGGCGACACCGGGGAGCTGTTTTTT.

The CDR3 nucleotides read TGTGCCAGCAGCCGGACAGGGGAGGAAAAACTGTTTTTT. This gives the protein CASSRTGEEKLFF. The chain employs TRBV5-4 and TRBJ1-4; TRBD1 matches 9 bases. Germline V gene sequence: CDR1 SGHNT, CDR2 YYREEE (reference sequence). With 4 bases clipped from V and 8 bases from J, the junction kept 3 bases outside the gene matches. This CDR3 has 13 residues.

V and J are TRBV7-3 and TRBJ2-1; 8 bases are a match to TRBD1. With V trimmed by 6 bases and J by 7 bases, 14 bases remained unmatched. The CDR3 runs 16 residues. In germline, CDR1 is SGHTA, CDR2 FQGTGA. The CDR3 reads CASRDKGQELGNEQFF. CDR3 nucleotides: TGTGCCAGCAGAGATAAGGGACAGGAACTAGGGAATGAGCAGTTCTTC.

The chain links TRBV10-3 to TRBJ2-6; 9 bases match TRBD1. Germline V gene lookup returns CDR1 ENHRY and CDR2 SYGVKD. Trimming cost V 10 bases and J 4 bases; bases outside gene matches: 14. The CDR3 length is 17 residues. DNA for the CDR3: TGTGCCAGCTCGCCCCGGGACAGGGTTCAAGGGGCCAACGTCCTGACTTTC. It codes for CASSPRDRVQGANVLTF.

DNA of the CDR3: TGTGCCAGCAGTTACCGAACCTCTGGAAACACCATATATTTT. This encodes CASSYRTSGNTIYF. This chain joins TRBV6-5 and TRBJ1-3; D remains ambiguous. The ends were cut back, 2 bases at V and 0 bases at J, with 5 bases in the middle. Germline lookup yields CDR1 MNHEY and CDR2 SVGAGI. The CDR3 spans 14 residues.

In its sample, this clone was seen once. The chain employs TRBV12-5 and TRBJ2-2; no reliable D call. The V end lost 8 bases, the J end lost 2 bases, and 3 bases lay between the germline ends. The CDR3 loop spans 11 amino acids. Germline CDR1 is LGHNT and CDR2 is FRNRAP. The DNA for the CDR3 is TGTGCTAGTCGAAACACCGGGGAGCTGTTTTTT. Residues: CASRNTGELFF.

This rearrangement joins TRBV29-1 to TRBJ1-2, with TRBD1 as a possible D gene (6 bases). V shed 4 bases and J shed 3 bases, with 15 bases lying between them. The CDR3 covers 14 residues. Germline lookup yields CDR1 SQVTM and CDR2 ANQGSEA. The CDR3 reads CSVAITRGHYGYTF. The CDR3 nucleotides read TGCAGCGTTGCTATAACCAGGGGCCACTATGGCTACACCTTC.

The chain links TRBV5-4 to TRBJ1-6; weak D call: TRBD1 (6 bases). This CDR3 is 17 amino acids long. Germline V CDR1 and CDR2: SGHNT, YYREEE (reference sequence). Trimming shortened V by 0 bases and J by 9 bases, and 19 bases separated the two germline ends. CDR3: CASSLEGGRGWGSPLHF. The CDR3 nucleotides are TGTGCCAGCAGCTTGGAGGGAGGAAGGGGGTGGGGTTCACCCCTCCACTTT.

The V call is TRBV25-1, the J call TRBJ2-5; 11 bases line up with TRBD1. CDR3 length: 15 amino acids. Germline assignment: CDR1 MGHDK and CDR2 SYGVNS. V dropped 3 bases and J dropped 5; count of bases not matched to a gene: 5. DNA of the CDR3: TGTGCCAGCAGTGATTCCGGGACAGGGGGGGAGACCCAGTACTTC. It is translated as CASSDSGTGGETQYF.

V gene TRBV7-9 combines with J gene TRBJ2-1, with no clear D. The germline V and J ends were trimmed by 0 bases and 3 bases, with 18 bases remaining between them. The CDR3 extends over 18 amino acids. Looked up from germline, CDR1 is SEHNR and CDR2 is FQNEAQ (reference sequence). CDR3 region: CASSLALGRPNFYNEQFF. CDR3 DNA: TGTGCCAGCAGCTTAGCTTTAGGGCGACCAAACTTCTACAATGAGCAGTTCTTC.

The J gene is TRBJ2-1, the V gene TRBV11-3, with 14 bases identical to TRBD2. CDR1 SGHNT and CDR2 YENEEA come from the germline V gene. Trimming at V came to 5 bases and at J to 7 bases, leaving 4 bases not matched to a gene. This CDR3 contains 15 residues. This chain's CDR3 is CASSQRTSGGNEQFF. For the CDR3, the DNA is TGTGCCAGCAGCCAAAGGACTAGCGGGGGGAATGAGCAGTTCTTC.

V is TRBV7-2 and J is TRBJ1-5; D remains unclear. Trimming shortened V by 1 base and J by 7 bases, and 8 bases separated the two germline ends. Germline lookup yields CDR1 SGHTA and CDR2 FQGNSA. The CDR3 runs 13 residues. CDR3 sequence: CASSLDYGQPQHF. CDR3 bases: TGTGCCAGCAGCTTAGACTACGGGCAGCCCCAGCATTTT.

The chain is built from TRBV7-3 and TRBJ2-1; no clear D. The V and J ends lost 0 bases and 3 bases respectively, with 6 bases between them. Per the germline V gene, CDR1 is SGHTA and CDR2 is FQGTGA. This CDR3 region has 14 residues. The CDR3, as DNA: TGTGCCAGCAGCTTAACCCCCAGCTACAATGAGCAGTTCTTC. This sequence encodes CASSLTPSYNEQFF.

V is TRBV7-9 and J is TRBJ2-1; TRBD1 agrees at 7 bases. Per germline, CDR1 SEHNR and CDR2 FQNEAQ (reference sequence). The V and J ends lost 5 bases and 5 bases, in that order; junction bases with no gene match: 12. This CDR3 has 16 amino acids. The CDR3 reads CASSRYSDRPNNEQFF. The CDR3 bases are TGTGCCAGCAGCCGATATTCGGACAGGCCGAACAATGAGCAGTTCTTC.

V gene TRBV6-5 combines with J gene TRBJ1-2, with D tentatively TRBD1 (5 bases). The CDR3 totals 12 residues. CDR1 is MNHEY, CDR2 SVGAGI, per germline. V shed 0 bases and J shed 8 bases, with 7 bases lying between them. CDR3 bases: TGTGCCAGCAGTTACTCACGGGGCGGCTACACCTTC. This sequence encodes CASSYSRGGYTF.

The sample holds one count of this clone. V usage is TRBV28 and J usage is TRBJ2-3, with TRBD2 as a possible D gene (6 bases). Germline V gene sequence: CDR1 MDHEN, CDR2 SYDVKM. With 4 bases removed from V and 1 base from J, the gap between germline ends came to 15 bases. CDR3 length equals 16 residues. CDR3 nucleotides: TGTGCCAGCAGTTCACCCGGGGGAGAGGGCACAGATACGCAGTATTTT. Amino acids: CASSSPGGEGTDTQYF.

This chain uses TRBV2 with TRBJ2-4, with D perhaps TRBD2 (5 bases). The CDR3 covers 14 residues. V lost 7 bases and J lost 2, with 12 bases in between. From germline, CDR1 is SNHLY and CDR2 FYNNEI. This CDR3 is CASIPDGTKNIQYF. The CDR3 bases are TGTGCCAGCATCCCGGACGGGACCAAAAACATTCAGTACTTC.

The V and J genes are TRBV27 and TRBJ1-1, with D tentatively TRBD1 (6 bases). Germline lookup yields CDR1 MNHEY and CDR2 SMNVEV (reference sequence). Deletions cut 3 bases from V and 3 bases from J, with 8 bases between. The CDR3 consists of 13 residues. The CDR3 DNA reads as TGTGCCAGCAGTTTCTACAGGGACACTGAAGCTTTCTTT. Its protein is CASSFYRDTEAFF.

This clone was observed once. The chain's CDR3 is CAISEREPYEQYF. The CDR3 nucleotides are TGTGCCATCAGTGAGAGGGAGCCCTACGAGCAGTACTTC. This chain joins TRBV10-3 and TRBJ2-7; D perhaps matches TRBD2 (5 bases). This CDR3 spans 13 amino acids. V lost 2 bases and J lost 2, with 7 bases in between. Per the germline V gene, CDR1 is ENHRY and CDR2 is SYGVKD.

This chain uses TRBV25-1 with TRBJ1-4; a possible D gene is TRBD1 (5 bases). V gave up 9 bases and J gave up 4 bases, with 12 bases separating them. Germline V gene lookup returns CDR1 MGHDK and CDR2 SYGVNS. The CDR3 is 13 residues long. The CDR3, as DNA: TGTGCCAGTCCCTTGGGGGGTAATGAAAAACTGTTTTTT. Its translation: CASPLGGNEKLFF. Full variable domain (rest looked up from reference TRBV25-1 and TRBJ1-4): EADIYQTPRYLVIGTGKKITLECSQTMGHDKMYWYQQDPGMELHLIHYSYGVNSTEKGDLSSESTVSRIRTEHFPLTLESARPSHTSQYLCASPLGGNEKLFFGSGTQLSVL.

The CDR3 coding sequence is TGTGCCAGCAGGGGACAGGGAATAAATGAAGCTTTCTTT. Amino acid sequence: CASRGQGINEAFF. The V call is TRBV2, the J call TRBJ1-1; 9 bases fit TRBD1. The junction had 6 bases not matched to a gene; V was cut back by 6 bases and J by 7 bases. The germline CDR1 and CDR2 sequences are SNHLY and FYNNEI. The CDR3 totals 13 residues. Full variable domain (missing parts from reference TRBV2 and TRBJ1-1): EPEVTQTPSHQVTQMGQEVILRCVPISNHLYFYWYRQILGQKVEFLVSFYNNEISEKSEIFDDQFSVERPDGSNFTLKIRSTKLEDSAMYFCASRGQGINEAFFGQGTRLTVV.